One sample yielded the 12 T cell receptor beta chains listed below, sequenced in a study of blood T cell repertoires in COVID-19. This table comes from immunoSEQ multiplex PCR, and its TCRdb copy is limited to in-frame clones, with some not included. The data show some 100,000 clones, around 84% seen once. The sample consisted of peripheral blood. The source is a woman in her 70s with active or convalescent COVID-19.

The chain joins TRBV25-1 to TRBJ1-1; 8 bases are shared with TRBD1. CDR3 length equals 14 residues. V lost 3 bases to trimming and J lost 10 bases; unmatched junction nucleotides: 10. Germline CDR1 is MGHDK and CDR2 is SYGVNS. CDR3 bases: TGTGCCAGCAGTGATTTGGACAGGGTCGCAGTAGCTTTCTTT. It encodes CASSDLDRVAVAFF.

The V call is TRBV5-4, the J call TRBJ1-4; D is perhaps TRBD1 (5 bases). Germline CDR1 reads SGHNT; CDR2 reads YYREEE (reference sequence). V lost 2 bases to trimming and J lost 1 base, with 9 bases between them. CDR3 length equals 15 residues. The CDR3 bases are TGTGCCAGCAGCTTCGGGGGGATAACTAATGAAAAACTGTTTTTT. Translation: CASSFGGITNEKLFF.

This clone was counted a single time. V and J are TRBV11-3 and TRBJ1-2, with D tentatively TRBD1 (6 bases). The CDR3 consists of 15 residues. The germline V gene has CDR1 SGHNT and CDR2 YENEEA. V was clipped by 5 bases and J by 2 bases, with 15 bases between them. The CDR3 spells CASSEHRVRNYGYTF. As DNA, the CDR3 is TGTGCCAGCAGCGAACACAGGGTAAGAAACTATGGCTACACCTTC. Looking up the rest from reference TRBV11-3 and TRBJ1-2 gives the full variable domain: EAGVVQSPRYKIIEKKQPVAFWCNPISGHNTLYWYLQNLGQGPELLIRYENEEAVDDSQLPKDRFSAERLKGVDSTLKIQPAELGDSAVYLCASSEHRVRNYGYTFGSGTRLTVV.

The chain carries TRBV7-8 and TRBJ1-6; 7 nucleotides agree with TRBD1. This CDR3 is 17 amino acids long. Trimming took 0 bases from V and 5 from J; bases not matched to a gene: 7. The V gene's germline CDR1 is SGHVS and CDR2 FQNEAQ. The chain's CDR3 is CASSLAPTGRNNSPLHF. CDR3 sequence (DNA): TGTGCCAGCAGCTTAGCGCCGACAGGGCGGAATAATTCACCCCTCCACTTT.

This clone was observed once. The V call is TRBV7-9, the J call TRBJ2-3; 7 bases are a match to TRBD2. V lost 3 bases to trimming and J lost 0 bases; unmatched junction nucleotides: 3. This CDR3 is built from 15 residues. Germline V gives CDR1 SEHNR, CDR2 FQNEAQ (reference sequence). The CDR3 bases are TGTGCCAGCAGCTTCAATAGCGGGAGCACAGATACGCAGTATTTT. Amino acids: CASSFNSGSTDTQYF.

The rearrangement uses TRBV11-3 and TRBJ1-1; 7 nucleotides line up with TRBD1. V lost 5 bases, J lost 3 bases, and 9 bases stayed unmatched. The CDR3 sequence is 15 residues long. Germline values: CDR1 SGHNT, CDR2 YENEEA. The CDR3 reads CASSRAGTVYTEAFF. CDR3 in DNA: TGTGCCAGCAGCAGGGCCGGGACAGTATACACTGAAGCTTTCTTT.

This clone was picked up one time. The chain couples TRBV7-9 to TRBJ1-1; 8 bases fit TRBD1. The CDR3 has 14 residues. The V gene end was trimmed by 5 bases and the J gene end by 3 bases; junction bases not matched to a gene: 5. The germline gives CDR1 SEHNR, CDR2 FQNEAQ (reference sequence). The CDR3 bases are TGTGCCAGCAGCCGAACAGGGGGTGACACTGAAGCTTTCTTT. The encoded protein is CASSRTGGDTEAFF.

This clone was found once. The J gene is TRBJ1-3, the V gene TRBV7-9; TRBD1 might be the D (6 bases). V lost 4 bases and J lost 3, with 10 bases in between. The CDR3 extends over 14 amino acids. Germline V gives CDR1 SEHNR, CDR2 FQNEAQ (reference sequence). The DNA of the CDR3 is TGTGCCAGCAGCTACACAGGGTTTGGAAACACCATATATTTT. This gives the protein CASSYTGFGNTIYF.

J is TRBJ2-3 and V is TRBV24-1; tentatively, D is TRBD2 (6 bases). V was shortened by 5 bases and J by 7 bases, with 9 bases between the two germline ends. There are 12 residues in the CDR3. CDR1 and CDR2 from the germline V gene are KGHDR and SFDVKD. The CDR3 sequence: CATSGRGNTQYF. The CDR3 bases are TGTGCCACCAGTGGGAGGGGCAATACGCAGTATTTT.

The CDR3 bases are TGTGCCAGCAGCTTAGTGGGACTAGCGGGTCATGAGCAGTTCTTC. It yields the protein CASSLVGLAGHEQFF. This sequence joins TRBV7-2 and TRBJ2-1; 12 bases agree with TRBD2. V shed 1 base and J 8 bases; nucleotides not matched to a gene: 3. In germline, CDR1 is SGHTA, CDR2 FQGNSA. This CDR3 is built from 15 residues.

This chain joins TRBV4-3 and TRBJ2-7; 7 nucleotides align to TRBD1. The J segment lost 0 bases and the V segment lost 1 base, leaving 6 bases of the junction unmatched. The CDR3 sequence is 16 residues long. CDR1 is LGHNA and CDR2 is YSLEER in the germline V gene. CDR3 DNA sequence: TGCGCCAGCAGCCAAGGAAGGGCAGGGGGCTCCTACGAGCAGTACTTC. As protein: CASSQGRAGGSYEQYF.

The chain joins TRBV14 to TRBJ2-5; D ambiguous. CDR1 is SGHDN and CDR2 is FVKESK in the germline V gene. CDR3 length: 15 residues. Trimming pared 6 bases from V and 0 bases from J, leaving 14 bases between. This CDR3 reads CASSGLAAYQETQYF. The CDR3 DNA is TGTGCCAGCAGTGGTCTGGCGGCGTACCAAGAGACCCAGTACTTC.